The 4 T cell receptor beta chains below all came from one sample that was sequenced in a study of shared clonotypes between healthy human individuals. The naive CD8 subset, CD45RO-negative cells positively selected for CCR7, excluded terminally differentiated effector memory CD45RA+ cells. TCRdb's table, derived via immunoSEQ multiplex PCR, lists solely in-frame clones and lacks some. Counted here are around 2.1 million clones, about 92% occurring once; the ten biggest clones make up 1.5% to 2%. Material: naive CD8+ T cells from PBMCs. Source of these receptors: a man aged 18 to 35 in good health. Some clones in this sample may be carry-over from other donors' samples.

The rearrangement uses TRBV19 and TRBJ2-2; 9 positions match TRBD2. CDR3 length equals 16 residues. Trimming cost V 3 bases and J 5 bases; bases outside gene matches: 7. CDR1 and CDR2 (germline): LNHDA, SQIVND (reference sequence). The CDR3 DNA sequence: TGTGCCAGTAGTATGTGGGCTAGCGGGGCGACCGGGGAGCTGTTTTTT. Its translation: CASSMWASGATGELFF. The full variable domain, its missing parts supplied by reference TRBV19 and TRBJ2-2, is DGGITQSPKYLFRKEGQNVTLSCEQNLNHDAMYWYRQDPGQGLRLIYYSQIVNDFQKGDIAEGYSVSREKKESFPLTVTSAQKNPTAFYLCASSMWASGATGELFFGEGSRLTVL.

This sequence joins TRBV11-2 and TRBJ2-1; maybe TRBD2 (6 bases). Between the trimmed V and J ends, which lost 5 bases and 7 bases, there was a span of 15 bases. The CDR3 is 14 amino acids. Germline V lookup: CDR1 SGHAT, CDR2 FQNNGV. Here the CDR3 reads CASSLNRGWNEQFF. DNA of the CDR3: TGTGCCAGCAGCCTAAATCGGGGGTGGAATGAGCAGTTCTTC.

This chain connects TRBV29-1 to TRBJ1-4; 7 bases are shared with TRBD1. This CDR3 comprises 14 residues. CDR1 is SQVTM and CDR2 is ANQGSEA in the germline V gene. The J segment lost 4 bases and the V segment lost 6 bases, leaving 8 bases of the junction unmatched. The chain's CDR3 is CSVAGTALNEKLFF. The CDR3 DNA sequence: TGCAGCGTCGCTGGGACAGCCCTTAATGAAAAACTGTTTTTT.

The chain combines TRBV29-1 with TRBJ2-5; D tentatively fits TRBD1 or TRBD2 (5 bases each). With 1 base removed from V and 1 base from J, the gap between germline ends came to 10 bases. The CDR3 contains 14 residues. In germline, CDR1 is SQVTM, CDR2 ANQGSEA. This CDR3 is CSVEGDEGQETQYF. The CDR3, as DNA: TGCAGCGTTGAAGGGGACGAGGGCCAAGAGACCCAGTACTTC. The entire variable domain, with the rest obtained from reference TRBV29-1 and TRBJ2-5, is as follows: SAVISQKPSRDICQRGTSLTIQCQVDSQVTMMFWYRQQPGQSLTLIATANQGSEATYESGFVIDKFPISRPNLTFSTLTVSNMSPEDSSIYLCSVEGDEGQETQYFGPGTRLLVL.